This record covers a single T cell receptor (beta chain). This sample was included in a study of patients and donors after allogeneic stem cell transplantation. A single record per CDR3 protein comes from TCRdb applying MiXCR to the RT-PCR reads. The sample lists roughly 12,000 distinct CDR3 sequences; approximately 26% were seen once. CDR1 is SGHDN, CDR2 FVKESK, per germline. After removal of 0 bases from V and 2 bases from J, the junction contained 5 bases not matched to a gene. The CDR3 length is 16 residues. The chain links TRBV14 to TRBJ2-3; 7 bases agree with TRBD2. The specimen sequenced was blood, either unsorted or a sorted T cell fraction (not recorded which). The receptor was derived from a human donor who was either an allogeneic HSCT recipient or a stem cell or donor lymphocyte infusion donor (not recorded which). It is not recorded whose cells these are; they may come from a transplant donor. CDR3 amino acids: CASSQDPSGFTDTQYF. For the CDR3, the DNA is TGTGCCAGCAGCCAAGATCCTAGCGGATTCACAGATACGCAGTATTTT.